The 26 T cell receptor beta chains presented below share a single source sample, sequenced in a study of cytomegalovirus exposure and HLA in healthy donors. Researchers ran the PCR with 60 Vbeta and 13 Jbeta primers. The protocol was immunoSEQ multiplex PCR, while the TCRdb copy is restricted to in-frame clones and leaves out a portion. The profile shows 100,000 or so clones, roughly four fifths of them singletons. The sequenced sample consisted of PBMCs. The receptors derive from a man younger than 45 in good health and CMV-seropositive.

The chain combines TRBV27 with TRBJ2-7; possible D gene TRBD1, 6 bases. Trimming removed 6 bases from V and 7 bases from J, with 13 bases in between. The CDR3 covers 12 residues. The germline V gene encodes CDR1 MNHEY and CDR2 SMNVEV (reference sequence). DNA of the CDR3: TGTGCCAGCAGCCGAGACAGGAGAGAGCAGTACTTC. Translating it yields CASSRDRREQYF.

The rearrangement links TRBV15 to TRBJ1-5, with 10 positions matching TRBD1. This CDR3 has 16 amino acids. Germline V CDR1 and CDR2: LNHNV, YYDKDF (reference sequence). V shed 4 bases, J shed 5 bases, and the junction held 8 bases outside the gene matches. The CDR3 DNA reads TGTGCCACCAGCACCCGACAGGGGGCAGTGGATCAGCCCCAGCATTTT. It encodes CATSTRQGAVDQPQHF.

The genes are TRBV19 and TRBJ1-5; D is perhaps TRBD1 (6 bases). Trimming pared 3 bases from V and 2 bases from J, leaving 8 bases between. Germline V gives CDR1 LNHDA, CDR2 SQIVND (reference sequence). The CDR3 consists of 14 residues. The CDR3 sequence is CASSMAGGNQPQHF. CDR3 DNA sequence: TGTGCCAGTAGTATGGCAGGGGGCAATCAGCCCCAGCATTTT.

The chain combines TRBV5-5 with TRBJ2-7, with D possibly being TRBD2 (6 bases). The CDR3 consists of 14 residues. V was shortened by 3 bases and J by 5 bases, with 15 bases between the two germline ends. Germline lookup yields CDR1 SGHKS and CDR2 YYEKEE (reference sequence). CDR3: CASSSSDWGDEQYF. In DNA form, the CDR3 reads TGTGCCAGCAGCTCATCTGATTGGGGGGACGAGCAGTACTTC. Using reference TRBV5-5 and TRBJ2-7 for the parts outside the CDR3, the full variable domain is DAGVTQSPTHLIKTRGQQVTLRCSPISGHKSVSWYQQVLGQGPQFIFQYYEKEERGRGNFPDRFSARQFPNYSSELNVNALLLGDSALYLCASSSSDWGDEQYFGPGTRLTVT.

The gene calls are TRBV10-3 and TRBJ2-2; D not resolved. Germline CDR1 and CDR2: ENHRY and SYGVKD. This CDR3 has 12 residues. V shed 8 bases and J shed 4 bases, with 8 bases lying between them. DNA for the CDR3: TGTGCCATCGGCTCCACCACCGGGGAGCTGTTTTTT. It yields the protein CAIGSTTGELFF.

DNA of the CDR3: TGTGCCATCAGTGAGTCTTTAAGTAGCTCTGGAAACACCATATATTTT. Protein: CAISESLSSSGNTIYF. V and J are TRBV10-3 and TRBJ1-3; no clear D. V was pared by 0 bases and J by 0 bases, with 9 bases between. The CDR3 length is 16 residues. CDR1 ENHRY and CDR2 SYGVKD come from the germline V gene.

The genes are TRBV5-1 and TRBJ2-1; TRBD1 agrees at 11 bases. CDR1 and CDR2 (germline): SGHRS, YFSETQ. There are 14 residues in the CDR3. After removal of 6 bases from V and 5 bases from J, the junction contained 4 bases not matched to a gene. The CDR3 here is CASIGQGAHNEQFF. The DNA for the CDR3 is TGCGCCAGCATCGGACAGGGGGCCCACAATGAGCAGTTCTTC.

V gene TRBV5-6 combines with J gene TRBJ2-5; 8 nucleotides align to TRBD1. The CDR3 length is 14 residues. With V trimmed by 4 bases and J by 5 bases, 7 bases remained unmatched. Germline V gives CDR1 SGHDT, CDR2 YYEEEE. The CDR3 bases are TGTGCCAGCAGCCCCCGGACAGGGTTCGAGACCCAGTACTTC. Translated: CASSPRTGFETQYF. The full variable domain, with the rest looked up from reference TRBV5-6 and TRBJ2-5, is DAGVTQSPTHLIKTRGQQVTLRCSPKSGHDTVSWYQQALGQGPQFIFQYYEEEERQRGNFPDRFSGHQFPNYSSELNVNALLLGDSALYLCASSPRTGFETQYFGPGTRLLVL.

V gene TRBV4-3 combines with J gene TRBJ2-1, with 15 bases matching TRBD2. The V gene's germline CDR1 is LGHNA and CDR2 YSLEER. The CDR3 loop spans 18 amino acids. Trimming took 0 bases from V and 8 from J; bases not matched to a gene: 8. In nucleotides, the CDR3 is TGCGCCAGCAGCCAAGATATGGGACTAGCGGGAGGTGGGGATGAGCAGTTCTTC. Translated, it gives CASSQDMGLAGGGDEQFF.

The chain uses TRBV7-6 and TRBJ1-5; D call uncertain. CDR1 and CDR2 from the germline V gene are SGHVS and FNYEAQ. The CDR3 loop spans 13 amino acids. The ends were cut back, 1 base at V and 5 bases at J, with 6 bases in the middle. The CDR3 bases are TGTGCCAGCAGCTTAGTAGTTGATCAGCCCCAGCATTTT. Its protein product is CASSLVVDQPQHF.

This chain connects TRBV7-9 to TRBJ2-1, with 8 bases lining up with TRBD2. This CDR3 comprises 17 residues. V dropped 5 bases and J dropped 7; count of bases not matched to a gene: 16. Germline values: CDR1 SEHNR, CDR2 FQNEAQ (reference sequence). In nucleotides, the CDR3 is TGTGCCAGCAGCCTGGGGGCGATAAGCGGGAGTTCGAATGAGCAGTTCTTC. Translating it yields CASSLGAISGSSNEQFF.

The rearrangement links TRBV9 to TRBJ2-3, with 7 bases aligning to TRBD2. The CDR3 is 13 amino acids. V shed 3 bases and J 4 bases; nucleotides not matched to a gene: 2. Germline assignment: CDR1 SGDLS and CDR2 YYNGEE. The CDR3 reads CASSAGGPDTQYF. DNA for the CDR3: TGTGCCAGCAGCGCGGGGGGACCAGATACGCAGTATTTT.

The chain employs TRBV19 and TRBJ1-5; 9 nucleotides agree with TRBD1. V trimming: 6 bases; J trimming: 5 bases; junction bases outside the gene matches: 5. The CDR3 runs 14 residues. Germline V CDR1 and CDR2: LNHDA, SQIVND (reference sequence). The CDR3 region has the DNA TGTGCCAGTAGCACAGGGGGCAGGGATCAGCCCCAGCATTTT. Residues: CASSTGGRDQPQHF.

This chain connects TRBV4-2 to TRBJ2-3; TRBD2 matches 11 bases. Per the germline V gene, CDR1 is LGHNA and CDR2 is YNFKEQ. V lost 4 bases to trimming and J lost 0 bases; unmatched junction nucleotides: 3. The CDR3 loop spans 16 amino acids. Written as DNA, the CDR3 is TGTGCCAGCAGCCCGGGGACTAGCGGTAGCACAGATACGCAGTATTTT. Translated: CASSPGTSGSTDTQYF.

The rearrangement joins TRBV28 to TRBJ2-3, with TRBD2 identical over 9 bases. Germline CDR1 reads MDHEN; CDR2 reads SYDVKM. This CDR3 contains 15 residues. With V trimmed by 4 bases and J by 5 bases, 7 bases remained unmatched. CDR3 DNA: TGTGCCAGCAGTTATCCAGCGGGAGGAAGAGATACGCAGTATTTT. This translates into CASSYPAGGRDTQYF.

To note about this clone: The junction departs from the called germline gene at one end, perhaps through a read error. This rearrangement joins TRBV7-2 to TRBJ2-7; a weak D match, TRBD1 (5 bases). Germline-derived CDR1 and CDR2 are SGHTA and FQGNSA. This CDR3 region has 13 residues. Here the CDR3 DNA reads TGTGCCAGCAGTTTAGACAGTCGGTACGAGCAGTACTTC. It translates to CASSLDSRYEQYF.

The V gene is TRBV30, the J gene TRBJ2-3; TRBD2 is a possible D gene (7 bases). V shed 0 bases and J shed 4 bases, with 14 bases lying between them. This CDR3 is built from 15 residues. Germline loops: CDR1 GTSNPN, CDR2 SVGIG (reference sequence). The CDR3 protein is CAWSVRGAAPDTQYF. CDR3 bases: TGTGCCTGGAGTGTACGGGGGGCAGCCCCAGATACGCAGTATTTT.

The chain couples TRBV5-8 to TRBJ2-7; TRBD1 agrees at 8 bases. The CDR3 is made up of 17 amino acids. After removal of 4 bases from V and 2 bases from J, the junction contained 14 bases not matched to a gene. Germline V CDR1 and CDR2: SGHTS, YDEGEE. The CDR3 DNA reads TGTGCCAGCAGCCCCGCCGCGGCCGGACAGGGAACCTACGAGCAGTACTTC. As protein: CASSPAAAGQGTYEQYF.

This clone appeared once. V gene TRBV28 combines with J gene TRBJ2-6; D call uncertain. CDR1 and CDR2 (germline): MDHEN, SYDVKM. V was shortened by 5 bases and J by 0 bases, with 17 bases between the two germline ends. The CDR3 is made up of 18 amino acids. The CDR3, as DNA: TGTGCCAGCAGTCCCCTGCCAGGAACGCTCTCTGGGGCCAACGTCCTGACTTTC. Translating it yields CASSPLPGTLSGANVLTF.

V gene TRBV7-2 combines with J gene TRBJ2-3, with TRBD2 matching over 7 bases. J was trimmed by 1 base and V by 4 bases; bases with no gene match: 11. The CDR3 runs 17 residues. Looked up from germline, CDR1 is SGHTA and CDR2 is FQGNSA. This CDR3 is CASSWRAREGGTDTQYF. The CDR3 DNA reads TGTGCCAGCAGCTGGAGGGCGAGGGAGGGTGGCACAGATACGCAGTATTTT.

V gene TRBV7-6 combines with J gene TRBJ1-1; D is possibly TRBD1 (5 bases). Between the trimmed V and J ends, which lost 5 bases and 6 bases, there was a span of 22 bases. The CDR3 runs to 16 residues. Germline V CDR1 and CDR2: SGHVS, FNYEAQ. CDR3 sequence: CASSSRDGGIDPEAFF. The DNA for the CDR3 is TGTGCCAGCAGCAGCCGGGACGGGGGGATCGACCCTGAAGCTTTCTTT.

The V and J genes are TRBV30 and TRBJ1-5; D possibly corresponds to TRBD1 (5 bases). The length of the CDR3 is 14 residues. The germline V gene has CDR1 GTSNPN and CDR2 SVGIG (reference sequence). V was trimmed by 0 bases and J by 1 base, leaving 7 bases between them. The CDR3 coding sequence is TGTGCCTGGAGTGTACAGGAGAGCAATCAGCCCCAGCATTTT. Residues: CAWSVQESNQPQHF.

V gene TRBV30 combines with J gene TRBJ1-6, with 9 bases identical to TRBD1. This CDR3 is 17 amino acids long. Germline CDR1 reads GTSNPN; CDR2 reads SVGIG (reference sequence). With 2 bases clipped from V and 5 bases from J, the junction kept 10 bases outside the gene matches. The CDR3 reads CAWSPGPGQGNNSPLHF. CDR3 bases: TGTGCCTGGAGTCCTGGTCCGGGACAGGGTAATAATTCACCCCTCCACTTT.

CDR3 region: CSAKQLGTQYF. DNA of the CDR3: TGCAGTGCTAAACAGTTAGGTACGCAGTATTTT. This sequence joins TRBV20-1 and TRBJ2-3; D is unclear. The germline V gene has CDR1 DFQATT and CDR2 SNEGSKA (reference sequence). Trimming took 4 bases from V and 8 from J, leaving 10 bases between them. The CDR3 is 11 residues long.

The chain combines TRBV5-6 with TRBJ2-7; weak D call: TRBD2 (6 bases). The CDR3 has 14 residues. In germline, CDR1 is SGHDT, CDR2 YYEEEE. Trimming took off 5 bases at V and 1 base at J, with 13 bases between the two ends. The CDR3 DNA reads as TGTGCCAGCAGGTCGGCAGGACTATCCTACGAGCAGTACTTC. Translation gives CASRSAGLSYEQYF.

The CDR3 DNA sequence: TGTGCCAGCAGTGAGAGCGGAACTCTAGCCAAAAACATTCAGTACTTC. Translated, it gives CASSESGTLAKNIQYF. This sequence joins TRBV5-8 and TRBJ2-4; maybe TRBD2 (5 bases). CDR3 length: 16 residues. V shed 5 bases and J shed 0 bases, with 15 bases lying between them. Germline values: CDR1 SGHTS, CDR2 YDEGEE.